The 15 T cell receptor beta chains below were found in one sample sequenced in a study of blood T cell repertoires in COVID-19. The repertoire was sequenced with immunoSEQ multiplex PCR; TCRdb's copy has only in-frame clones and lacks some. This table holds some 58,000 clones, 85% to 90% found once. Material: peripheral blood. The receptors were sampled from a man in his fifties or sixties with acute or convalescent COVID-19.

This clone came up a few times. V is TRBV28 and J is TRBJ1-4, with D maybe TRBD1 (6 bases). Germline lookup yields CDR1 MDHEN and CDR2 SYDVKM. Trimming took off 7 bases at V and 9 bases at J, with 18 bases between the two ends. This CDR3 comprises 14 residues. The CDR3 DNA reads TGTGCCAGCAACCCCCCGGGGGGCCGGCAAAAACTGTTTTTT. Its protein is CASNPPGGRQKLFF. Looking up the rest from reference TRBV28 and TRBJ1-4 gives the full variable domain: DVKVTQSSRYLVKRTGEKVFLECVQDMDHENMFWYRQDPGLGLRLIYFSYDVKMKEKGDIPEGYSVSREKKERFSLILESASTNQTSMYLCASNPPGGRQKLFFGSGTQLSVL.

The rearrangement uses TRBV9 and TRBJ2-7, with TRBD2 matching over 8 bases. The CDR3 loop spans 13 amino acids. Germline CDR1 and CDR2: SGDLS and YYNGEE. The V and J ends lost 0 bases and 7 bases, in that order; junction bases with no gene match: 3. For the CDR3, the DNA is TGTGCCAGCAGCGTAGCTGCTAGCGGGGAGCAGTACTTC. Residues: CASSVAASGEQYF.

Here the CDR3 DNA reads TGCGCCAGCAGCCCCAGAGAGCGGAACCTTGAAGCTTTCTTT. Protein product: CASSPRERNLEAFF. This chain connects TRBV5-1 to TRBJ1-1; D ambiguous. CDR1 and CDR2 (germline): SGHRS, YFSETQ. The CDR3 extends over 14 amino acids. V gave up 4 bases and J gave up 7 bases, with 17 bases separating them.

V usage is TRBV2 and J usage is TRBJ2-7, with TRBD2 matching over 8 bases. The CDR3 loop spans 13 amino acids. With 6 bases clipped from V and 7 bases from J, the junction kept 8 bases outside the gene matches. Germline V lookup: CDR1 SNHLY, CDR2 FYNNEI. The CDR3 is CASSRRGGHEQYF. The DNA of the CDR3 is TGTGCCAGCAGCCGCCGGGGGGGCCATGAGCAGTACTTC. The complete variable domain, with remaining parts taken from reference TRBV2 and TRBJ2-7, reads EPEVTQTPSHQVTQMGQEVILRCVPISNHLYFYWYRQILGQKVEFLVSFYNNEISEKSEIFDDQFSVERPDGSNFTLKIRSTKLEDSAMYFCASSRRGGHEQYFGPGTRLTVT.

This chain links TRBV19 with TRBJ2-2; D gene uncertain. CDR1 LNHDA and CDR2 SQIVND come from the germline V gene (reference sequence). V lost 5 bases and J lost 4, with 14 bases in between. This CDR3 spans 15 amino acids. The CDR3 spells CASSAEAIITGELFF. As DNA, the CDR3 is TGTGCCAGTAGTGCTGAGGCTATTATCACCGGGGAGCTGTTTTTT.

This rearrangement joins TRBV19 to TRBJ1-6, with 7 positions matching TRBD1. The CDR3 totals 15 residues. The V gene's germline CDR1 is LNHDA and CDR2 SQIVND (reference sequence). V lost 6 bases and J lost 10; bases outside the gene matches: 12. CDR3 loop: CASSPGPGGISPLHF. The CDR3, as DNA: TGTGCCAGTAGCCCCGGCCCAGGGGGGATATCACCCCTCCACTTT.

V and J are TRBV7-2 and TRBJ2-7; 11 bases map to TRBD2. CDR3 size: 14 residues. After removal of 6 bases from V and 4 bases from J, the junction contained 5 bases not matched to a gene. Per the germline V gene, CDR1 is SGHTA and CDR2 is FQGNSA. DNA for the CDR3: TGTGCCAGCAGAAAAACTAGCGGGAGTTACGAGCAGTACTTC. As protein: CASRKTSGSYEQYF. Supplemented by reference TRBV7-2 and TRBJ2-7, the full variable domain reads GAGVSQSPSNKVTEKGKDVELRCDPISGHTALYWYRQSLGQGLEFLIYFQGNSAPDKSGLPSDRFSAERTGGSVSTLTIQRTQQEDSAVYLCASRKTSGSYEQYFGPGTRLTVT.

The chain employs TRBV25-1 and TRBJ1-5; no reliable D call. Germline CDR1 and CDR2: MGHDK and SYGVNS. CDR3 length: 14 residues. Trimming stripped 5 bases from V and 4 bases from J, with 12 bases between. The CDR3 sequence is CASSTLQTNQPQHF. CDR3 sequence (DNA): TGTGCCAGCAGTACGTTACAGACGAATCAGCCCCAGCATTTT.

The J gene is TRBJ1-1, the V gene TRBV18; 7 bases align to TRBD1. Trimming at V came to 3 bases and at J to 5 bases, leaving 6 bases not matched to a gene. The CDR3 is made up of 14 amino acids. The germline gives CDR1 KGHSH, CDR2 LQKENI. The CDR3 DNA reads as TGTGCCAGCTCACCGACAGGGTGGGGGACTGAAGCTTTCTTT. Protein sequence: CASSPTGWGTEAFF.

This chain uses TRBV28 with TRBJ2-7, with 7 bases lining up with TRBD1. With 6 bases clipped from V and 7 bases from J, the junction kept 12 bases outside the gene matches. CDR1 is MDHEN, CDR2 SYDVKM, per germline. CDR3 length: 14 amino acids. This CDR3 is CASRSRDSFEEQYF. CDR3 in DNA: TGTGCCAGCAGGTCGAGGGACAGTTTTGAAGAGCAGTACTTC.

Only one count was recorded for this clone. The chain is built from TRBV3-1 (or the pseudogene TRBV3-2) and TRBJ1-2, with unresolved D. CDR3 size: 15 residues. Trimming removed 6 bases from V and 4 bases from J, with 18 bases in between. CDR1 and CDR2 (germline): LGHDT, YNNKEL (reference sequence). CDR3 sequence reads: CASRANSKRFYGYTF. CDR3 DNA: TGTGCCAGCAGGGCAAATTCAAAGAGGTTCTATGGCTACACCTTC.

The rearrangement joins TRBV18 to TRBJ1-1; TRBD1 is a possible D gene (6 bases). V was clipped by 3 bases and J by 2 bases, with 13 bases between them. The germline CDR1 and CDR2 sequences are KGHSH and LQKENI. The CDR3 runs 15 residues. The CDR3 DNA reads TGTGCCAGCTCACCCCAAGACAGGATCAACACTGAAGCTTTCTTT. Residues: CASSPQDRINTEAFF. The full variable domain, rest sourced from reference TRBV18 and TRBJ1-1, is NAGVMQNPRHLVRRRGQEARLRCSPMKGHSHVYWYRQLPEEGLKFMVYLQKENIIDESGMPKERFSAEFPKEGPSILRIQQVVRGDSAAYFCASSPQDRINTEAFFGQGTRLTVV.

Points on this clone: Other nucleotide sequences in the sample specify the same CDR3. The chain combines TRBV19 with TRBJ1-2, with a tentative D call TRBD1 (6 bases). Germline-derived CDR1 and CDR2 are LNHDA and SQIVND (reference sequence). V lost 1 base and J 2 bases, leaving 8 bases between the germline ends. The CDR3 runs 14 residues. The CDR3 DNA reads TGTGCCAGTAGTATAGGGACAGAGAACTATGGCTACACCTTC. Translating it yields CASSIGTENYGYTF.

The rearrangement links TRBV7-8 to TRBJ1-3; the D gene is possibly TRBD1 (5 bases). The CDR3 covers 16 residues. CDR1 SGHVS and CDR2 FQNEAQ come from the germline V gene. With 6 bases removed from V and 0 bases from J, the gap between germline ends came to 15 bases. CDR3 DNA: TGTGCCAGCAGTTCCAGGGTTGCCCTCTCTGGAAACACCATATATTTT. Its translation is CASSSRVALSGNTIYF.

The chain recombines TRBV29-1 with TRBJ1-3; the D is unclear. V was cut by 5 bases and J by 0 bases, with 11 bases left in between. The CDR3 consists of 14 residues. Germline CDR1 and CDR2: SQVTM and ANQGSEA. The CDR3 loop reads CSVSRPSSGNTIYF. CDR3 nucleotide sequence: TGCAGCGTTTCGCGCCCGAGCTCTGGAAACACCATATATTTT.